One and the same sample provided the 30 T cell receptor beta chains below, sequenced in a study of blood T cell repertoires in COVID-19 (TCRdb year 2020). Libraries were built with the immunoSEQ multiplex PCR assay. Held by TCRdb, this immuneACCESS table contains in-frame sequences only and omits some clones. Under half of the omission traces to an unresolved V gene where checked; the cause of the rest is unknown. This sample has some 20,000 clones in its table, and 85% to 90% of those were observed once. In total, the top ten clones hold about a sixth of the sample. Sequencing input: peripheral blood. These receptors came from a man between 65 and 85 years old with acute or convalescent COVID-19.

A few counts support this clone. This chain joins TRBV6-5 and TRBJ1-5; D not certain. CDR3 length: 13 amino acids. Germline V lookup: CDR1 MNHEY, CDR2 SVGAGI. The V gene lost 5 bases and the J gene lost 4 bases, with 9 bases spanning the gap. CDR3 sequence: CASSRSGNQPQHF. DNA of the CDR3: TGTGCCAGCAGTAGGTCGGGTAATCAGCCCCAGCATTTT.

V gene TRBV29-1 combines with J gene TRBJ2-1; TRBD2 matches 9 bases. J gave up 5 bases and V 1 base, and 6 bases lay outside the gene matches. There are 15 residues in the CDR3. Germline V lookup: CDR1 SQVTM, CDR2 ANQGSEA. CDR3 bases: TGCAGCGTTGAAGGGGTAGCGGGAGTAAACAATGAGCAGTTCTTC. Protein product: CSVEGVAGVNNEQFF.

In DNA, the CDR3 is TGTGCCACCCGGGCGGCGGGAGATACGCAGTATTTT. Residues: CATRAAGDTQYF. The chain recombines TRBV24-1 with TRBJ2-3; D is possibly TRBD2 (5 bases). V dropped 9 bases and J dropped 5 bases, with 11 bases sitting between them. The length of the CDR3 is 12 residues. Germline V gene lookup returns CDR1 KGHDR and CDR2 SFDVKD.

The rearrangement joins TRBV14 to TRBJ2-6; 9 bases are shared with TRBD1. Trimming at V came to 6 bases and at J to 4 bases, leaving 13 bases not matched to a gene. Germline V gene sequence: CDR1 SGHDN, CDR2 FVKESK. The CDR3 spans 18 residues. The chain's CDR3 is CASSQNPGQGEGANVLTF. The CDR3 DNA reads as TGTGCCAGCAGTCAAAACCCGGGACAGGGCGAGGGGGCCAACGTCCTGACTTTC.

The sample holds one count of this clone. The V call is TRBV3-1 (or the pseudogene TRBV3-2), the J call TRBJ2-7, with D possibly TRBD1 on 6 matching bases. Germline V lookup: CDR1 LGHDT, CDR2 YNNKEL (reference sequence). V was clipped by 7 bases and J by 0 bases, with 13 bases between them. The CDR3 spans 14 residues. Here the CDR3 reads CASNLQGSSYEQYF. Written as DNA, the CDR3 is TGTGCCAGCAACTTACAGGGTAGCTCCTACGAGCAGTACTTC.

The table lists this clone with a count of one. The V gene is TRBV2, the J gene TRBJ1-1; TRBD1 is a possible D gene (6 bases). V was pared by 6 bases and J by 3 bases, with 14 bases between. Germline CDR1 reads SNHLY; CDR2 reads FYNNEI. This CDR3 contains 14 residues. This CDR3 reads CASSPGVGDTEAFF. The CDR3 bases are TGTGCCAGCAGCCCAGGGGTCGGGGACACTGAAGCTTTCTTT.

The chain uses TRBV27 and TRBJ2-5; 10 bases map to TRBD2. CDR1 MNHEY and CDR2 SMNVEV come from the germline V gene (reference sequence). With 4 bases clipped from V and 2 bases from J, the junction kept 10 bases outside the gene matches. The CDR3 has 17 amino acids. The CDR3 DNA is TGTGCCAGCAGTTGGGGACTAGCGCGCCTTACTCAAGAGACCCAGTACTTC. Its translation is CASSWGLARLTQETQYF.

This chain connects TRBV7-2 to TRBJ1-1, with TRBD1 matching 8 bases. The germline CDR1 and CDR2 sequences are SGHTA and FQGNSA. V was pared by 5 bases and J by 4 bases, with 9 bases of the junction left unmatched. This CDR3 contains 15 residues. This CDR3 reads CASSRREDRATEAFF. CDR3 coding DNA: TGTGCCAGCAGCCGCCGTGAGGACAGGGCCACTGAAGCTTTCTTT.

To note about this clone: This specimen includes other DNA sequences encoding the same CDR3. The chain links TRBV28 to TRBJ2-7, with D perhaps TRBD1 (6 bases). The CDR3 length is 14 residues. Germline values: CDR1 MDHEN, CDR2 SYDVKM. With 2 bases removed from V and 0 bases from J, the gap between germline ends came to 8 bases. CDR3 residues: CASSLTGSSYEQYF. The DNA of the CDR3 is TGTGCCAGCAGTTTAACAGGGAGCTCCTACGAGCAGTACTTC.

This clone turned up a few times. The chain joins TRBV18 to TRBJ2-7, with 8 bases that match TRBD1. The trim removed 6 bases at V and 0 bases at J, leaving 10 bases unmatched. The CDR3 length is 16 residues. Germline V gene sequence: CDR1 KGHSH, CDR2 LQKENI. CDR3 DNA sequence: TGTGCCAGCTCGCAGACCGGGACAGGAAGCTCCTACGAGCAGTACTTC. Residues: CASSQTGTGSSYEQYF. The full variable domain, rest sourced from reference TRBV18 and TRBJ2-7, is NAGVMQNPRHLVRRRGQEARLRCSPMKGHSHVYWYRQLPEEGLKFMVYLQKENIIDESGMPKERFSAEFPKEGPSILRIQQVVRGDSAAYFCASSQTGTGSSYEQYFGPGTRLTVT.

The chain joins TRBV29-1 to TRBJ1-5; D is perhaps TRBD1 (5 bases). The CDR3 totals 11 residues. Between the trimmed V and J ends, which lost 6 bases and 10 bases, there was a span of 13 bases. CDR1 and CDR2 (germline): SQVTM, ANQGSEA. The CDR3 coding sequence is TGCAGCGTCGGGGGAGAGGGTCCCCAGCATTTT. This sequence encodes CSVGGEGPQHF.

The chain has TRBV5-1 and TRBJ1-1, with D maybe TRBD1 (6 bases). The V end lost 7 bases, the J end lost 2 bases, and 21 bases lay between the germline ends. From germline, CDR1 is SGHRS and CDR2 YFSETQ. The CDR3 is 16 residues long. CDR3 bases: TGCGCCAGCGGACTCCAACCTTCAGGGGACAACACTGAAGCTTTCTTT. Its protein product is CASGLQPSGDNTEAFF.

This clone was seen a single time. The chain recombines TRBV24-1 with TRBJ2-1; 7 nucleotides match TRBD2. CDR1 KGHDR and CDR2 SFDVKD come from the germline V gene. The J segment lost 4 bases and the V segment lost 10 bases, leaving 12 bases of the junction unmatched. This CDR3 is built from 15 residues. The DNA for the CDR3 is TGTGCCACTGAGAGCGGGACGGGCGGGTACAATGAGCAGTTCTTC. Amino acid sequence: CATESGTGGYNEQFF.

The chain couples TRBV6-2 or TRBV6-3 to TRBJ1-5; 7 bases match TRBD1. Looked up from germline, CDR1 is MNHEY and CDR2 is SVGEGT. Trimming removed 6 bases from V and 6 bases from J; junction bases left unmatched: 5. The CDR3 extends over 13 amino acids. CDR3 region: CASSLTGPQPQHF. For the CDR3, the DNA is TGTGCCAGCAGCTTGACAGGGCCTCAGCCCCAGCATTTT.

On this clone itself: An end of the junction does not agree with germline; a read error may underlie this. The chain links TRBV7-7 to TRBJ1-5; D is unresolved. CDR1 is SSHAT and CDR2 is FNYEAQ in the germline V gene (reference sequence). The CDR3 sequence is 13 residues long. CDR3 in DNA: TGTGCTAGCAGCAAGGGAGTCGATCAGCCCCAGCATTTT. Amino acid sequence: CASSKGVDQPQHF. The whole variable domain, filled in from reference TRBV7-7 and TRBJ1-5, reads GAGVSQSPRYKVTKRGQDVTLRCDPISSHATLYWYQQALGQGPEFLTYFNYEAQPDKSGLPSDRFSAERPEGSISTLTIQRTEQRDSAMYRCASSKGVDQPQHFGDGTRLSIL.

The J gene is TRBJ2-7, the V gene TRBV18; TRBD1 matches 8 bases. J gave up 6 bases and V 2 bases, and 3 bases lay outside the gene matches. The CDR3 is made up of 13 amino acids. The germline V gene has CDR1 KGHSH and CDR2 LQKENI. CDR3 residues: CASSPNGQGEQYF. CDR3 nucleotide sequence: TGTGCCAGCTCACCAAACGGACAGGGCGAGCAGTACTTC.

The rearrangement joins TRBV5-1 to TRBJ2-1; 8 bases align to TRBD2. Germline values: CDR1 SGHRS, CDR2 YFSETQ. V was pared by 0 bases and J by 4 bases, with 9 bases of the junction left unmatched. The length of the CDR3 is 17 residues. The CDR3 DNA reads TGCGCCAGCAGCTTGGCCCGGGATAGCGGGGTTTACAATGAGCAGTTCTTC. The encoded protein is CASSLARDSGVYNEQFF. Together with reference TRBV5-1 and TRBJ2-1, the CDR3 gives the full variable domain: KAGVTQTPRYLIKTRGQQVTLSCSPISGHRSVSWYQQTPGQGLQFLFEYFSETQRNKGNFPGRFSGRQFSNSRSEMNVSTLELGDSALYLCASSLARDSGVYNEQFFGPGTRLTVL.

CDR3 region: CASSPGYGYTF. The CDR3, as DNA: TGTGCCAGCAGCCCAGGCTATGGCTACACCTTC. The chain has TRBV7-9 and TRBJ1-2; D call uncertain. V gave up 5 bases and J gave up 4 bases, with 5 bases separating them. Germline CDR1 SEHNR, CDR2 FQNEAQ (reference sequence). The CDR3 contains 11 residues.

The chain joins TRBV29-1 to TRBJ1-1; TRBD1 matches at 10 bases. Germline loops: CDR1 SQVTM, CDR2 ANQGSEA. V lost 7 bases to trimming and J lost 3 bases; unmatched junction nucleotides: 8. This CDR3 contains 14 residues. CDR3 sequence: CSARQGAVDTEAFF. Here the CDR3 DNA reads TGCAGCGCACGACAGGGGGCGGTGGACACTGAAGCTTTCTTT.

The chain uses TRBV9 and TRBJ2-7; D is perhaps TRBD2 (6 bases). CDR1 and CDR2 from the germline V gene are SGDLS and YYNGEE. This CDR3 is 13 amino acids long. V was cut by 4 bases and J by 10 bases, with 18 bases left in between. The CDR3: CASSPSKGRDQYF. The DNA for the CDR3 is TGTGCCAGCAGCCCCAGCAAGGGGCGGGACCAGTACTTC.

V usage is TRBV7-9 and J usage is TRBJ2-5, with 8 bases fitting TRBD1. This CDR3 has 16 residues. Trimming took 2 bases from V and 4 from J; bases not matched to a gene: 9. Germline CDR1 and CDR2: SEHNR and FQNEAQ (reference sequence). CDR3 residues: CASSLPGQGPGETQYF. CDR3 nucleotides: TGTGCCAGCAGCTTACCCGGACAGGGACCAGGAGAGACCCAGTACTTC.

The chain employs TRBV3-1 (or the pseudogene TRBV3-2) and TRBJ1-3, with D unresolved. Germline lookup yields CDR1 LGHDT and CDR2 YNNKEL (reference sequence). Trimming left V 4 bases short and J 4 bases short, with 8 bases between. The CDR3 length is 13 residues. The CDR3 DNA follows: TGTGCCAGCAGCCCCTCCCGGGGAAACACCATATATTTT. This translates into CASSPSRGNTIYF.

The V gene is TRBV10-3, the J gene TRBJ2-7; tentatively, D is TRBD2 (5 bases). CDR1 and CDR2 (germline): ENHRY, SYGVKD. The CDR3 has 17 residues. The ends were cut back, 4 bases at V and 0 bases at J, with 19 bases in the middle. The CDR3 spells CAISGIRAETSSYEQYF. CDR3 in DNA: TGTGCCATCAGTGGGATAAGAGCGGAAACGAGCTCCTACGAGCAGTACTTC.

The J gene is TRBJ2-7, the V gene TRBV19, with D perhaps matching TRBD1 (6 bases). The germline gives CDR1 LNHDA, CDR2 SQIVND (reference sequence). The ends were cut back, 5 bases at V and 2 bases at J, with 16 bases in the middle. The CDR3 is made up of 15 amino acids. CDR3 sequence: CASSSWDIYPYEQYF. The CDR3, as DNA: TGTGCCAGTAGTTCCTGGGACATTTACCCCTACGAGCAGTACTTC.

This clone was detected a few times. The chain employs TRBV4-3 and TRBJ1-2; D unclear. From germline, CDR1 is LGHNA and CDR2 YSLEER. V lost 0 bases, J lost 7 bases, and 12 bases lay in between. This CDR3 spans 14 amino acids. CDR3 in DNA: TGCGCCAGCAGCCAAGATCATCAGGTCAGTGGCTACACCTTC. It encodes CASSQDHQVSGYTF.

This chain uses TRBV19 with TRBJ1-2, with D unclear. Deletions cut 1 base from V and 4 bases from J, with 16 bases between. Germline V gene data show CDR1 as LNHDA and CDR2 as SQIVND (reference sequence). The length of the CDR3 is 16 residues. This CDR3 reads CASSIGAADSRYGYTF. For the CDR3, the DNA is TGTGCCAGTAGTATAGGGGCCGCCGATTCCCGCTATGGCTACACCTTC. Supplemented by reference TRBV19 and TRBJ1-2, the full variable domain reads DGGITQSPKYLFRKEGQNVTLSCEQNLNHDAMYWYRQDPGQGLRLIYYSQIVNDFQKGDIAEGYSVSREKKESFPLTVTSAQKNPTAFYLCASSIGAADSRYGYTFGSGTRLTVV.

The chain has TRBV7-2 and TRBJ2-2; a weak D match, TRBD2 (7 bases). V was clipped by 3 bases and J by 3 bases, with 11 bases between them. CDR1 and CDR2 from the germline V gene are SGHTA and FQGNSA. This CDR3 region has 15 residues. CDR3 bases: TGTGCCAGCAGCTTGGGGGGGCTGGACACCGGGGAGCTGTTTTTT. Translated: CASSLGGLDTGELFF.

The J gene is TRBJ1-1, the V gene TRBV4-2; possible D gene TRBD1, 6 bases. Looked up from germline, CDR1 is LGHNA and CDR2 is YNFKEQ. This CDR3 has 15 amino acids. Trimming took 1 base from V and 2 from J, leaving 11 bases between them. This chain's CDR3 is CASSQGRGGNTEAFF. The CDR3 region has the DNA TGTGCCAGCAGCCAAGGAAGAGGGGGAAACACTGAAGCTTTCTTT.

This rearrangement joins TRBV6-5 to TRBJ1-1; D is undetermined. This CDR3 contains 13 residues. Germline CDR1 is MNHEY and CDR2 is SVGAGI. Deletions cut 5 bases from V and 1 base from J, with 8 bases between. CDR3 bases: TGTGCCAGCAGTCCCCTCTGGAACACTGAAGCTTTCTTT. Encoded protein: CASSPLWNTEAFF.

V is TRBV21-1 and J is TRBJ2-7; the DNA was not compared with TRBD2, the D call given in the table. TRBV21-1 is a documented pseudogene. The CDR3 has 13 residues. The CDR3 is CASSGLFSYEQYF. In DNA, the CDR3 is TGTGCCAGCAGTGGACTATTCTCCTACGAGCAGTACTTC.